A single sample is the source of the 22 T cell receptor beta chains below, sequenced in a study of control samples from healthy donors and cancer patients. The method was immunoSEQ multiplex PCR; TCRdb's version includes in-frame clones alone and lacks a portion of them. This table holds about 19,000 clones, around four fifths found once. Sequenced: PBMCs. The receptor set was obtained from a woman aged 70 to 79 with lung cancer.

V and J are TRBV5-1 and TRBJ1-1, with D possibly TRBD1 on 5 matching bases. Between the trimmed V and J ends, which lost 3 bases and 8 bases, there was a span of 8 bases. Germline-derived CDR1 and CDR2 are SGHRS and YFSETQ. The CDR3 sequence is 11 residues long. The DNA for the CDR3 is TGCGCCAGCAGCTGGGGACGGGAAGCTTTCTTT. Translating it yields CASSWGREAFF.

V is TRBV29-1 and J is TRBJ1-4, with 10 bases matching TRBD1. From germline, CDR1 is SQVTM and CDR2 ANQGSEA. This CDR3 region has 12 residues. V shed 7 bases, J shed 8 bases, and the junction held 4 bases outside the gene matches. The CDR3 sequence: CSAGQGYEKLFF. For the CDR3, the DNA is TGCAGCGCGGGACAGGGGTACGAAAAACTGTTTTTT.

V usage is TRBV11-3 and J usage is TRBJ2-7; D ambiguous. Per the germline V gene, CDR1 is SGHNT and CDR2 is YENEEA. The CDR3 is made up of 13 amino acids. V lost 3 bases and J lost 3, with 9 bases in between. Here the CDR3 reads CASSLTVNYEQYF. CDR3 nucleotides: TGTGCCAGCAGCTTGACGGTTAACTACGAGCAGTACTTC.

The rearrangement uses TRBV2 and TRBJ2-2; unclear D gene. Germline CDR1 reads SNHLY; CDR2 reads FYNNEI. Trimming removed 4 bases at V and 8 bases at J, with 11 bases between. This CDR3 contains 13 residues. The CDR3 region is CASSGRVRGELFF. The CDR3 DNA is TGTGCCAGCAGTGGAAGGGTGCGAGGGGAGCTGTTTTTT. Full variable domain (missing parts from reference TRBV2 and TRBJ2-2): EPEVTQTPSHQVTQMGQEVILRCVPISNHLYFYWYRQILGQKVEFLVSFYNNEISEKSEIFDDQFSVERPDGSNFTLKIRSTKLEDSAMYFCASSGRVRGELFFGEGSRLTVL.

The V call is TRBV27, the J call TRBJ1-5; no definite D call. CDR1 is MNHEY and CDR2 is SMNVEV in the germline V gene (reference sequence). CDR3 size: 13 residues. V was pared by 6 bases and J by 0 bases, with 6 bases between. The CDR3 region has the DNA TGTGCCAGCAGCCCCTTTAGCAATCAGCCCCAGCATTTT. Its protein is CASSPFSNQPQHF.

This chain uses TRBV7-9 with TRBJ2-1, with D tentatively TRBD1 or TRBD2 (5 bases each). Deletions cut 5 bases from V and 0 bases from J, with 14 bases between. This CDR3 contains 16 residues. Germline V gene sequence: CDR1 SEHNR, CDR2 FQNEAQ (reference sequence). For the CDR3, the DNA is TGTGCCAGCAGCCCAAGCTGGGGGAGCTCCTACAATGAGCAGTTCTTC. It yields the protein CASSPSWGSSYNEQFF.

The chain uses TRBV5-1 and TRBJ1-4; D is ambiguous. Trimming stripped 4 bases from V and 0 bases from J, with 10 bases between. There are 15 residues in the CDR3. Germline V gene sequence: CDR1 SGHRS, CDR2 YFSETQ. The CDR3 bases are TGCGCCAGCAGCAGAACAGTTGCAACTAATGAAAAACTGTTTTTT. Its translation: CASSRTVATNEKLFF.

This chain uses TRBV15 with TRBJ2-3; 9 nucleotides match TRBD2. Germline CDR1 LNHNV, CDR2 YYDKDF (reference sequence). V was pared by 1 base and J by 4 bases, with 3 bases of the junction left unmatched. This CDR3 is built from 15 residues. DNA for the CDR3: TGTGCCACCAGCAGAGTTAGCGGGAGCCCAGATACGCAGTATTTT. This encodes CATSRVSGSPDTQYF.

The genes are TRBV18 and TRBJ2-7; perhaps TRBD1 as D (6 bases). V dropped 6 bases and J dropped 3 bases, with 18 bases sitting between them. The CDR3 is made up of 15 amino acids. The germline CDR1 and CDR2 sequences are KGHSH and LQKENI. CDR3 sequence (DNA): TGTGCCAGCTCGCTCCTCAGGGGACGAGGCTACGAGCAGTACTTC. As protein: CASSLLRGRGYEQYF.

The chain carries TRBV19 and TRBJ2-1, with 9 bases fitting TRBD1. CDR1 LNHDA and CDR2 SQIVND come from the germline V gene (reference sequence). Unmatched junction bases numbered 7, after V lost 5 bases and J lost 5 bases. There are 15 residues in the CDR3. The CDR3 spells CASSVRDRDHNEQFF. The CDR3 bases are TGTGCCAGTAGTGTCCGGGACAGGGATCACAATGAGCAGTTCTTC.

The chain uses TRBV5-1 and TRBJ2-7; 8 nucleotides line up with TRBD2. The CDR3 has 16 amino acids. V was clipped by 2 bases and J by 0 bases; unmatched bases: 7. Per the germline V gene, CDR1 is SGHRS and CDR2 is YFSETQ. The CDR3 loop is CASSFTSGTSSYEQYF. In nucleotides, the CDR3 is TGCGCCAGCAGCTTTACCTCCGGGACTAGCTCCTACGAGCAGTACTTC.

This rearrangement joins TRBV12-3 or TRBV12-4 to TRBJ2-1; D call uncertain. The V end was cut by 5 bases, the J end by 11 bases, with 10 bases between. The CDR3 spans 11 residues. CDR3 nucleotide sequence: TGTGCCAGCAGTCGGACCCAGAAGCAGTTCTTC. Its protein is CASSRTQKQFF.

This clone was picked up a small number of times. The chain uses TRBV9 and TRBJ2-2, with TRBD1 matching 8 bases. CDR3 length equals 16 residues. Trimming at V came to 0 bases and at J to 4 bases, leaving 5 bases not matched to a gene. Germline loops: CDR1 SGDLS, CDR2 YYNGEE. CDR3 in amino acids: CASSVVGTGSTGELFF. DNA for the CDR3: TGTGCCAGCAGCGTAGTAGGGACAGGATCCACCGGGGAGCTGTTTTTT.

As DNA, the CDR3 is TGTGCCAGCTCACCACTGACAGGGGAAACTTTCTTT. Its protein is CASSPLTGETFF. This chain uses TRBV18 with TRBJ1-1; 8 bases map to TRBD1. CDR1 and CDR2 (germline): KGHSH, LQKENI. V was pared by 1 base and J by 12 bases, with 4 bases of the junction left unmatched. The CDR3 runs 12 residues.

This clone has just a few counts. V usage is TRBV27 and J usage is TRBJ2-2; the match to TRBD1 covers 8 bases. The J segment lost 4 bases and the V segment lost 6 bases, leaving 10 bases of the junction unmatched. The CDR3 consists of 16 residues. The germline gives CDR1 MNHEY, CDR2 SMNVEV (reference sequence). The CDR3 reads CASRYDRTGSTGELFF. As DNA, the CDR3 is TGTGCCAGCAGATACGACCGGACAGGGAGCACCGGGGAGCTGTTTTTT.

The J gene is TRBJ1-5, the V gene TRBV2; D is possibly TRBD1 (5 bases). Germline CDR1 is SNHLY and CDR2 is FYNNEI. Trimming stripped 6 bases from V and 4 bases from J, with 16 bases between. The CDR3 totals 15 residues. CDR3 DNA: TGTGCCAGCAGCCTTGAGGGGCTAGGGAATCAGCCCCAGCATTTT. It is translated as CASSLEGLGNQPQHF.

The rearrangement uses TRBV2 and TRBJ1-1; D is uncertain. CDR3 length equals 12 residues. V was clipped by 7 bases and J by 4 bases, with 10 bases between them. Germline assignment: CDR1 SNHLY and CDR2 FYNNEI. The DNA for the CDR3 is TGTGCCAGCACTGCCATTCCCACTGAAGCTTTCTTT. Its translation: CASTAIPTEAFF.

This CDR3 reads CASGLEGGGDQETQYF. The CDR3 bases are TGTGCCAGCGGCCTCGAGGGAGGTGGGGACCAAGAGACCCAGTACTTC. The chain employs TRBV6-2 or TRBV6-3 and TRBJ2-5; TRBD2 might be the D (6 bases). Germline CDR1 and CDR2: MNHEY and SVGEGT. V was pared by 8 bases and J by 0 bases, with 19 bases between. There are 16 residues in the CDR3.

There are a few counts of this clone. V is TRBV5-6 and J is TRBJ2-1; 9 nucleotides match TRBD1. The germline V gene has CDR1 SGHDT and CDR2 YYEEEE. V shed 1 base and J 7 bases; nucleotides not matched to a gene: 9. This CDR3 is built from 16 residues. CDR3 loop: CASSLIGTGIWNEQFF. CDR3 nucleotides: TGTGCCAGCAGCTTGATAGGGACAGGGATTTGGAATGAGCAGTTCTTC.

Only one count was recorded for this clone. CDR3 nucleotides: TGTGCCTGGAGTCCCCCAGGGGCCATCGGTAATTCACCCCTCCACTTT. Translation gives CAWSPPGAIGNSPLHF. V is TRBV30 and J is TRBJ1-6, with D possibly matching TRBD1 (6 bases). This CDR3 has 16 residues. The germline V gene has CDR1 GTSNPN and CDR2 SVGIG (reference sequence). Trimming cost V 2 bases and J 6 bases, with 17 bases left between them.

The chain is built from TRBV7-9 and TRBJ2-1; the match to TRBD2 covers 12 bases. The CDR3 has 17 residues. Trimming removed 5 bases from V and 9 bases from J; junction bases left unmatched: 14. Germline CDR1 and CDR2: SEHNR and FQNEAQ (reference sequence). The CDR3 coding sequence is TGTGCCAGCAGCCCACCTAGCGGGAGGGCCGTTGAAGGTGAGCAGTTCTTC. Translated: CASSPPSGRAVEGEQFF.

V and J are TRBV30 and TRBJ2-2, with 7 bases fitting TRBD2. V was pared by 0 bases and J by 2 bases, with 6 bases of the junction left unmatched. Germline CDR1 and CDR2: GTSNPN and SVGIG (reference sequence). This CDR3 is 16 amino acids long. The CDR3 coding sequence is TGTGCCTGGAGTGTCTCTCGCGGGAGCAACACCGGGGAGCTGTTTTTT. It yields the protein CAWSVSRGSNTGELFF.